This is a list of T cell receptor beta chains from one sample in a study of blood T cell repertoires in COVID-19. Assay used: immunoSEQ multiplex PCR; TCRdb lists only in-frame clones, some missing. The data contain about 70,000 clones, approximately 89% of them seen just once; the ten biggest clones take up 8.5%. Material: peripheral blood. All receptors come from a human donor in a cohort sampled during active COVID-19. Each CDR3 is given without its conserved first and last residue.

v_call cdr3_aa
TRBV19 ASSISSGGETQY
TRBV4-3 ASSQDLGGYGYT
TRBV28 ASSPTLGRIYEQY
TRBV28 ASTPMGGLSYEQY
TRBV6-5 ASSYSLARTGELF
TRBV27 ASSSPEGGSLNTEAF
TRBV7-3 ASSLTGKNTEAF
TRBV4-1 ASSQVVGGQKNTEAF
TRBV12-3/TRBV12-4 ASGRAEEQY
TRBV5-1 ASSLGRTSYEQY
TRBV5-1 ASSLDYGSGYT
TRBV7-8 ASSLRRGLGNQPQH
TRBV11-2 ASSLFGDSGANVLT
TRBV27 ASSPSGVNYGYT
TRBV6-2/TRBV6-3 ASSYSRSYEQY
TRBV9 ASSVATDRPPTAHGYT
TRBV5-1 ASSSVEATEAF
TRBV10-1 ASSSRANTEAF
TRBV6-6 ASSLGQPYEQY
TRBV7-9 PIAMTSGDLPYEQY
TRBV9 ASSVRQGYSPLH
TRBV12-3/TRBV12-4 ASTVGGLYGYT
TRBV28 ASSSPGTGYGYT
TRBV28 ASRPGQVSYNEQF
TRBV5-1 ASSSSRAGIGYEQY
TRBV6-1 ASSDWGNRGGNEKLF
TRBV7-3 ASSLNGNTEAF
TRBV18 ASSPGDNSLLH
TRBV27 ASSYGRTYEQY
TRBV5-5 ASSLRSPGQGTYEQY
TRBV24-1 ATSDGDRGNPFTDTQY
TRBV5-1 ASSVEGDGYT
TRBV2 ASNGDSRNEQF
TRBV19 ASSNPRGYNEQF
TRBV4-3 ASSQGAGYTQETQY
TRBV2 ASSPGGTGTNTGELF
TRBV7-9 ASSLTGDAGELF
TRBV29-1 SVGGSGNTIY
TRBV11-2 ASSLQRGVQYEQY
TRBV5-6 ASSFRDTTHTDTQY
TRBV28 ASSTGNRGNQPQH
TRBV6-5 ASRDLSRDMPQH
TRBV27 ATSPGQGFDGYT
TRBV6-5 ASSRTSSYNSPLH
TRBV27 ASSHAGQGRLGSYEQY